This T cell receptor (beta chain) was obtained from a study of identical twins' blood T cells. Each CDR3 protein is one row after TCRdb ran MiXCR on the 5' RACE reads. The table shows 350,000 to 450,000 distinct CDR3 sequences, with about 28% occurring only once. As to this clonotype: Its specificity is unknown. The junction shows a germline mismatch at one end, possibly a read error.

Points from the study as a whole: Each donor's most abundant TCRbeta clonotypes shared more CDR3 sequences with her twin than unrelated donors.

The CDR3 has 14 amino acids. Germline-derived CDR1 and CDR2 are MNHEY and SVGEGT. V usage is TRBV6-2 or TRBV6-3 and J usage is TRBJ1-2, with D perhaps TRBD1 (5 bases). The clonotype comes from a woman between 18 and 50 years old in good health. Material for sequencing was PBMCs. The CDR3 DNA is TGTGCCAGCAGAAGGGGTGGCAGCCAATATGGCCACACCTTC. Residues: CASRRGGSQYGHTF.